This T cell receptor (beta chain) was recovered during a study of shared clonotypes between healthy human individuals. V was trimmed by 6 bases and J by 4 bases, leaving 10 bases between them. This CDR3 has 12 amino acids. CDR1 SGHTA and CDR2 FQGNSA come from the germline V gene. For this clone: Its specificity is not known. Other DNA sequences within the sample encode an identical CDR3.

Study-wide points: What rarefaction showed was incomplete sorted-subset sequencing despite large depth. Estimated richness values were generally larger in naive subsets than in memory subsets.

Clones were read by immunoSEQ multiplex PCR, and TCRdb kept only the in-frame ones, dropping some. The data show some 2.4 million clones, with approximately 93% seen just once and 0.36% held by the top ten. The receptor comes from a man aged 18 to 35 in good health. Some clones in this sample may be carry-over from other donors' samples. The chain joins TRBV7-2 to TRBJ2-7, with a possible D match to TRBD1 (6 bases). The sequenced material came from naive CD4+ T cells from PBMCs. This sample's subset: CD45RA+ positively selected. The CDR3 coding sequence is TGTGCCAGCAGTCAACAGGGTTACGAGCAGTACTTC. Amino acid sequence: CASSQQGYEQYF.